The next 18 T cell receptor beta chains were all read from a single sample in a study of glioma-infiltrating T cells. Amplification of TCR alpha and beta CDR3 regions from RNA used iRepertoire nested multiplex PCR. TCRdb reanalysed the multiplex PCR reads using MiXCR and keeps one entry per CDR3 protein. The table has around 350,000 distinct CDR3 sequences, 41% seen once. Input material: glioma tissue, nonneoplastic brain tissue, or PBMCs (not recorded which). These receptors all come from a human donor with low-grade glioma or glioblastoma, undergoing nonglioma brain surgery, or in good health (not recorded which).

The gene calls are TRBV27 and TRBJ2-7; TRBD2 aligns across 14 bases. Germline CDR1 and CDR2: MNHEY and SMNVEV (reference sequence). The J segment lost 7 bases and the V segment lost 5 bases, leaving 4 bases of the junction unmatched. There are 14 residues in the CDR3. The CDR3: CASSPTSGRGEQYF. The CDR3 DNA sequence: TGTGCCAGCAGTCCGACTAGCGGGAGGGGTGAGCAGTACTTC.

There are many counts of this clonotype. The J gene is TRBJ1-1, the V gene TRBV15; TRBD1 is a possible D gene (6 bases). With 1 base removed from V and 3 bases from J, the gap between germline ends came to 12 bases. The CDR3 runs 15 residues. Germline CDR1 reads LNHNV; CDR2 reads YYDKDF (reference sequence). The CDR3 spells CATSRVTGTYTEAFF. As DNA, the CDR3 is TGTGCCACCAGCAGAGTAACAGGGACATACACTGAAGCTTTCTTT. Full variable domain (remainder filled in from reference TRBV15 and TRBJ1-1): DAMVIQNPRYQVTQFGKPVTLSCSQTLNHNVMYWYQQKSSQAPKLLFHYYDKDFNNEADTPDNFQSRRPNTSFCFLDIRSPGLGDTAMYLCATSRVTGTYTEAFFGQGTRLTVV.

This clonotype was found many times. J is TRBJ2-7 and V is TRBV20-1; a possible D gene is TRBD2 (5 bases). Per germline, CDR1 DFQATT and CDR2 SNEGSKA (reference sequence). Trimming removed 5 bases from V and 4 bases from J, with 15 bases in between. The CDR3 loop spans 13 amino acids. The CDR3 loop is CSASGLDLYEQYF. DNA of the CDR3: TGCAGTGCTTCCGGACTTGATCTGTACGAGCAGTACTTC.

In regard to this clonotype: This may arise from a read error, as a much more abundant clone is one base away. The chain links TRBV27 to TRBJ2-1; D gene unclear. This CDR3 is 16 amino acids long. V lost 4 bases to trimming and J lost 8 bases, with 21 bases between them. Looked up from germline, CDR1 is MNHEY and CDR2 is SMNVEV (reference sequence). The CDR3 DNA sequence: TGTGCCAGCAGTTACGAGGTCTTCCCCCCACCCGATGAGCAGTTCTTC. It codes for CASSYEVFPPPDEQFF.

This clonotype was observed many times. The CDR3 reads CASSYSGTSDYNEQFF. In DNA form, the CDR3 reads TGTGCCAGCAGTTACTCTGGGACTAGCGACTACAATGAGCAGTTCTTC. The genes are TRBV6-2 or TRBV6-3 and TRBJ2-1; TRBD2 agrees at 10 bases. Germline CDR1 and CDR2: MNHEY and SVGEGT. The CDR3 is made up of 16 amino acids. Unmatched junction bases numbered 2, after V lost 0 bases and J lost 3 bases.

The CDR3 nucleotides read TGTGCCAGCAGCTTAGAACTAGCGGGGGCGGGTGAGCAGTACTTC. The encoded protein is CASSLELAGAGEQYF. The chain is built from TRBV7-2 and TRBJ2-7; 11 bases map to TRBD2. This CDR3 comprises 15 residues. V trimming: 1 base; J trimming: 7 bases; junction bases outside the gene matches: 6. The germline CDR1 and CDR2 sequences are SGHTA and FQGNSA.

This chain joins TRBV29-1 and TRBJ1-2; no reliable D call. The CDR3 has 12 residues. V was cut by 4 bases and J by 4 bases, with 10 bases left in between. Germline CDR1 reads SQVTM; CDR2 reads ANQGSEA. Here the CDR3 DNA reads TGCAGCGTTGTTCGAGGGTTCTATGGCTACACCTTC. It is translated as CSVVRGFYGYTF.

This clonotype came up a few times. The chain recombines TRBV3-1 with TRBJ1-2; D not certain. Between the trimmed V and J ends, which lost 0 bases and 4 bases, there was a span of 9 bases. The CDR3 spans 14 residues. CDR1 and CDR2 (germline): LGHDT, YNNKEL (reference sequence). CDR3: CASSQETPSYGYTF. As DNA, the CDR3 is TGTGCCAGCAGCCAAGAGACTCCATCCTATGGCTACACCTTC.

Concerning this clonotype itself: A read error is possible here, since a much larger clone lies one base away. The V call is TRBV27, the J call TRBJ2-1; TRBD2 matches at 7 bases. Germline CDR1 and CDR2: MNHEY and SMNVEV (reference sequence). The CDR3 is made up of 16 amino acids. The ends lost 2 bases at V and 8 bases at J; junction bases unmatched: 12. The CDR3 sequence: CASSLRAASGHDEQFF. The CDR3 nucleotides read TGTGCCAGCAGTTTAAGGGCGGCTAGCGGACACGATGAGCAGTTCTTC.

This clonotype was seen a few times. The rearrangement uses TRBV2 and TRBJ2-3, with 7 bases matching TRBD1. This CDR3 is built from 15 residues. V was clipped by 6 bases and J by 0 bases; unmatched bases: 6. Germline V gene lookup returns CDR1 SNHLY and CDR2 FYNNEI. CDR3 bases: TGTGCCAGCAGAAAAGGGACAGCGAGCACAGATACGCAGTATTTT. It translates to CASRKGTASTDTQYF.

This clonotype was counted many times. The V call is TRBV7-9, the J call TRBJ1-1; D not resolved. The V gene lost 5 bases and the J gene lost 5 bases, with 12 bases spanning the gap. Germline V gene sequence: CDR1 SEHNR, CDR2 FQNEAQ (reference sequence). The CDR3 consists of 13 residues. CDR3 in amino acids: CASSLTVTTEAFF. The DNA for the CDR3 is TGTGCCAGCAGCCTCACAGTGACGACTGAAGCTTTCTTT.

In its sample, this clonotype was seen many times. The CDR3 spells CASTSYNEQFF. The CDR3 region has the DNA TGTGCCAGCACCTCGTACAATGAGCAGTTCTTC. The rearrangement links TRBV6-1 to TRBJ2-1; D gene uncertain. V gave up 7 bases and J gave up 4 bases, with 5 bases separating them. Germline V gives CDR1 MNHNS, CDR2 SASEGT. This CDR3 is 11 amino acids long.

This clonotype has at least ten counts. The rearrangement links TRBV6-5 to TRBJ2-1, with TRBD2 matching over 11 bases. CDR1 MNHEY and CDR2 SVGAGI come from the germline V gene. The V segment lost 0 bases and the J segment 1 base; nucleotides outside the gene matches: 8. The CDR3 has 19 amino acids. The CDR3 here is CASSYSKPGLAVSYNEQFF. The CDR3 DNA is TGTGCCAGCAGTTACTCGAAACCGGGACTAGCGGTTTCCTACAATGAGCAGTTCTTC.

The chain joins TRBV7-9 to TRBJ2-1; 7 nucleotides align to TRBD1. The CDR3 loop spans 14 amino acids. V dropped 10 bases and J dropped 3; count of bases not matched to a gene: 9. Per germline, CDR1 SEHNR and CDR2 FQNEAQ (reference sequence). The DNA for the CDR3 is TGTGCCACCCGGGGCCAGGGGGACTACAATGAGCAGTTCTTC. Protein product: CATRGQGDYNEQFF.

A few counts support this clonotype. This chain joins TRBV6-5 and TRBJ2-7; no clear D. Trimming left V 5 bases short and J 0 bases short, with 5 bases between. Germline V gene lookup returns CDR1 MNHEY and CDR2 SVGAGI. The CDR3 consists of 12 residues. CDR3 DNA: TGTGCCAGCAGTACCACCTCCTACGAGCAGTACTTC. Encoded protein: CASSTTSYEQYF.

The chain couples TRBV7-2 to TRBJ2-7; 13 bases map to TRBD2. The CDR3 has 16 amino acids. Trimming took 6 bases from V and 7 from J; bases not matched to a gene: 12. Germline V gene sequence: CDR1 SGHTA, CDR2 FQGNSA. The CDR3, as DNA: TGTGCCAGCAGGCCCAGACTAGCGGGAGGTTCGGGAGAGCAGTACTTC. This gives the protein CASRPRLAGGSGEQYF.

The CDR3 DNA reads as TGCAGTGCTAGACAGGGCTTACAGCCCCAGCATTTT. Its protein product is CSARQGLQPQHF. The chain couples TRBV20-1 to TRBJ1-5; tentative D call: TRBD1 (5 bases). Trimming left V 2 bases short and J 7 bases short, with 9 bases between. CDR1 DFQATT and CDR2 SNEGSKA come from the germline V gene (reference sequence). The CDR3 runs 12 residues.

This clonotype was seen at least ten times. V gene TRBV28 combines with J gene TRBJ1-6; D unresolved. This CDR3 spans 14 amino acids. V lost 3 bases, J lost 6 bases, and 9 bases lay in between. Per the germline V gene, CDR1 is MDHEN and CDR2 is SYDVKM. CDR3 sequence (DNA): TGTGCCAGCAGTTTCCGGCTACTTAATTCACCCCTCCACTTT. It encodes CASSFRLLNSPLHF.